This passage covers 21 T cell receptor beta chains from one sample sequenced in a study of neurological immune-mediated disorders. TCRdb reanalysed the 5' RACE reads using MiXCR and keeps one entry per CDR3 protein. The repertoire consists of approximately 70,000 distinct CDR3 sequences, with about 5.1% occurring once and the leading ten covering around 2.2%. The specimen was PBMCs. These receptors all come from a woman in her 70s with multiple sclerosis.

This chain connects TRBV12-3 or TRBV12-4 to TRBJ2-1; 9 bases align to TRBD1. This CDR3 spans 14 amino acids. Written as DNA, the CDR3 is TGTGCTGTGGGAGACAGGGGGGCCTACAATGAGCAGTTCTTC. Its protein is CAVGDRGAYNEQFF.

The chain recombines TRBV7-6 with TRBJ2-2; possible D gene TRBD1, 6 bases. Deletions cut 2 bases from V and 4 bases from J, with 11 bases between. Germline V gene sequence: CDR1 SGHVS, CDR2 FNYEAQ. The CDR3 is 15 amino acids. In DNA form, the CDR3 reads TGTGCCAGCAGCTTAATGGACAGATTCACCGGGGAGCTGTTTTTT. This encodes CASSLMDRFTGELFF. The full variable domain, rest sourced from reference TRBV7-6 and TRBJ2-2, is GAGVSQSPRYKVTKRGQDVALRCDPISGHVSLYWYRQALGQGPEFLTYFNYEAQQDKSGLPNDRFSAERPEGSISTLTIQRTEQRDSAMYRCASSLMDRFTGELFFGEGSRLTVL.

In its sample, this clonotype was seen many times. J is TRBJ2-1 and V is TRBV2, with 7 nucleotides matching TRBD2. The CDR3 has 15 amino acids. CDR1 and CDR2 from the germline V gene are SNHLY and FYNNEI. The trim removed 7 bases at V and 0 bases at J, leaving 6 bases unmatched. This chain's CDR3 is CASNRAGTSYNEQFF. CDR3 coding DNA: TGTGCCAGCAATCGAGCGGGGACCTCCTACAATGAGCAGTTCTTC.

This clonotype was found many times. CDR3: CASSLDDRTSPEAFF. The DNA of the CDR3 is TGTGCCAGCAGCTTAGACGACAGGACTAGTCCTGAAGCTTTCTTT. The rearrangement joins TRBV7-9 to TRBJ1-1; weak D call: TRBD1 (6 bases). The germline V and J ends were trimmed by 1 base and 6 bases, with 15 bases remaining between them. The CDR3 loop spans 15 amino acids. Germline loops: CDR1 SEHNR, CDR2 FQNEAQ (reference sequence).

This clonotype has ten or more counts. The chain recombines TRBV20-1 with TRBJ2-7; the match to TRBD2 covers 7 bases. Germline V lookup: CDR1 DFQATT, CDR2 SNEGSKA (reference sequence). This CDR3 comprises 14 residues. Germline trimming cut 5 bases from V and 3 bases from J; bases unmatched to any gene: 10. The CDR3 DNA is TGCAGTGCTGTGACTAGCTTGAGGGTCTACGAGCAGTACTTC. This translates into CSAVTSLRVYEQYF.

This clonotype has at least ten counts. This rearrangement joins TRBV4-1 to TRBJ2-1; D is unclear. This CDR3 region has 15 residues. Germline lookup yields CDR1 MGHRA and CDR2 YSYEKL. V was clipped by 0 bases and J by 2 bases, with 8 bases between them. The CDR3 region has the DNA TGCGCCAGCAGCCAAGATCATAGGGCCTACAATGAGCAGTTCTTC. As protein: CASSQDHRAYNEQFF.

This clonotype showed up many times. The V gene is TRBV10-3, the J gene TRBJ1-5; D call uncertain. V lost 0 bases, J lost 7 bases, and 4 bases lay in between. Per the germline V gene, CDR1 is ENHRY and CDR2 is SYGVKD. CDR3 length: 12 residues. As DNA, the CDR3 is TGTGCCATCAGTGAGTCAGAACAGCCCCAGCATTTT. This codes for CAISESEQPQHF.

The chain is built from TRBV30 and TRBJ1-1; D perhaps matches TRBD1 (6 bases). The CDR3 has 14 residues. The V gene lost 3 bases and the J gene lost 0 bases, with 11 bases spanning the gap. CDR1 is GTSNPN, CDR2 SVGIG, per germline (reference sequence). The CDR3 region has the DNA TGTGCCTGGAGGAGGGGGAGCATGAACACTGAAGCTTTCTTT. Amino acids: CAWRRGSMNTEAFF.

This clonotype was recorded many times. The chain employs TRBV6-5 and TRBJ1-6; 10 bases line up with TRBD1. The CDR3 runs 16 residues. Per germline, CDR1 MNHEY and CDR2 SVGAGI. V shed 6 bases and J 10 bases; nucleotides not matched to a gene: 12. The CDR3 DNA sequence: TGTGCCAGCAGCTCCCGACAGGGGGCTAAGAGGTCACCCCTCCACTTT. It is translated as CASSSRQGAKRSPLHF.

This clonotype was picked up a small number of times. This sequence joins TRBV20-1 and TRBJ1-1, with D unclear. The CDR3 consists of 13 residues. CDR1 DFQATT and CDR2 SNEGSKA come from the germline V gene (reference sequence). The V end was cut by 6 bases, the J end by 1 base, with 12 bases between. The CDR3 DNA is TGCAGTGCCAGTAACGCGGGGAACACTGAAGCTTTCTTT. Amino acid sequence: CSASNAGNTEAFF.

This clonotype was found many times. CDR3 sequence: CASSAGLAGSYEQYF. The CDR3 nucleotides read TGTGCCAGCAGCGCCGGACTAGCGGGATCCTACGAGCAGTACTTC. The V and J genes are TRBV5-6 and TRBJ2-7, with 12 bases matching TRBD2. The CDR3 is made up of 15 amino acids. V trimming: 4 bases; J trimming: 1 base; junction bases outside the gene matches: 3. Germline V gene lookup returns CDR1 SGHDT and CDR2 YYEEEE. Full variable domain (outside the CDR3, taken from reference TRBV5-6 and TRBJ2-7): DAGVTQSPTHLIKTRGQQVTLRCSPKSGHDTVSWYQQALGQGPQFIFQYYEEEERQRGNFPDRFSGHQFPNYSSELNVNALLLGDSALYLCASSAGLAGSYEQYFGPGTRLTVT.

This clonotype showed up many times. The chain joins TRBV7-2 to TRBJ2-4; D is ambiguous. This CDR3 comprises 20 residues. Trimming cost V 5 bases and J 1 base, with 27 bases left between them. In germline, CDR1 is SGHTA, CDR2 FQGNSA. DNA for the CDR3: TGTGCCAGCAGCACTCTACGGTCCAATGTGGGGATATTTGCCAAAAACATTCAGTACTTC. Amino acids: CASSTLRSNVGIFAKNIQYF.

This clonotype was counted many times. The rearrangement links TRBV2 to TRBJ1-2; the match to TRBD1 covers 8 bases. Looked up from germline, CDR1 is SNHLY and CDR2 is FYNNEI. The V segment lost 10 bases and the J segment 6 bases; nucleotides outside the gene matches: 13. The CDR3 spans 14 residues. CDR3 region: CATSLGQGFDGYTF. In DNA, the CDR3 is TGTGCCACCAGCCTAGGACAGGGCTTCGATGGCTACACCTTC.

There are many counts of this clonotype. The chain has TRBV20-1 and TRBJ2-1; D gene uncertain. Germline CDR1 is DFQATT and CDR2 is SNEGSKA (reference sequence). V dropped 1 base and J dropped 2 bases, with 9 bases sitting between them. The CDR3 totals 14 residues. CDR3 residues: CSARAPGTYNEQFF. CDR3 nucleotide sequence: TGCAGTGCTAGAGCCCCTGGAACCTACAATGAGCAGTTCTTC.

This clonotype was seen repeatedly, ten times or more. V gene TRBV6-2 or TRBV6-3 combines with J gene TRBJ1-1; no clear D gene. Trimming took 5 bases from V and 1 from J, leaving 11 bases between them. Germline CDR1 is MNHEY and CDR2 is SVGEGT. The CDR3 sequence is 14 residues long. Written as DNA, the CDR3 is TGTGCCAGCAGTCAAGCCGGGTCGAACACTGAAGCTTTCTTT. It codes for CASSQAGSNTEAFF.

The sample holds many counts of this clonotype. Relative to the germline gene, one junction end is altered; a read error may explain this. The chain recombines TRBV7-2 with TRBJ2-1, with 13 bases aligning to TRBD2. Germline V gene lookup returns CDR1 SGHTA and CDR2 FQGNSA. CDR3 length equals 17 residues. CDR3 DNA sequence: TGTGCCAGCAGCCGAAGGACTAGCGGGAGAGAGGGGGGACGAACGCTCTTC. This translates into CASSRRTSGREGGRTLF.

This clonotype was picked up many times. V usage is TRBV20-1 and J usage is TRBJ1-1; 7 bases map to TRBD1. Germline CDR1 reads DFQATT; CDR2 reads SNEGSKA (reference sequence). Trimming cost V 3 bases and J 4 bases; bases outside gene matches: 2. CDR3 length equals 12 residues. CDR3 DNA sequence: TGCAGTGCTAGTAAGGGGGCCACTGAAGCTTTCTTT. Encoded protein: CSASKGATEAFF.

Turning to this clonotype: A much larger clonotype is one base distant, so this may be a read error. This chain links TRBV12-3 or TRBV12-4 with TRBJ2-7, with D tentatively TRBD2 (6 bases). The V end was cut by 3 bases, the J end by 6 bases, with 12 bases between. The CDR3 length is 13 residues. The CDR3 sequence is CASSLTGEGEQYF. In DNA, the CDR3 is TGTGCCAGCAGTTTGACGGGAGAAGGCGAGCAGTACTTC.

This clonotype was observed many times. The rearrangement links TRBV20-1 to TRBJ1-6; D may be TRBD1 (6 bases). V dropped 1 base and J dropped 6 bases, with 16 bases sitting between them. CDR3 length equals 16 residues. From germline, CDR1 is DFQATT and CDR2 SNEGSKA (reference sequence). DNA of the CDR3: TGCAGTGCTAGAGTGTCTAGGGGGGCGAGTAATTCACCCCTCCACTTT. Residues: CSARVSRGASNSPLHF.

Many counts were recorded for this clonotype. The J gene is TRBJ1-5, the V gene TRBV7-2; the match to TRBD1 covers 9 bases. V lost 5 bases to trimming and J lost 0 bases; unmatched junction nucleotides: 2. The CDR3 runs 15 residues. Germline V gives CDR1 SGHTA, CDR2 FQGNSA. The CDR3 DNA follows: TGTGCCAGCAGCCAGGACAGGGGTAGCAATCAGCCCCAGCATTTT. Translation gives CASSQDRGSNQPQHF.

This clonotype occurred many times. The chain has TRBV5-1 and TRBJ2-7, with a weak D call TRBD2 (5 bases). CDR3 length: 12 amino acids. The V gene's germline CDR1 is SGHRS and CDR2 YFSETQ. The germline V and J ends were trimmed by 4 bases and 5 bases, with 10 bases remaining between them. CDR3 sequence reads: CASSREGDEQYF. The CDR3 nucleotides read TGCGCCAGCAGCCGCGAGGGCGACGAGCAGTACTTC.